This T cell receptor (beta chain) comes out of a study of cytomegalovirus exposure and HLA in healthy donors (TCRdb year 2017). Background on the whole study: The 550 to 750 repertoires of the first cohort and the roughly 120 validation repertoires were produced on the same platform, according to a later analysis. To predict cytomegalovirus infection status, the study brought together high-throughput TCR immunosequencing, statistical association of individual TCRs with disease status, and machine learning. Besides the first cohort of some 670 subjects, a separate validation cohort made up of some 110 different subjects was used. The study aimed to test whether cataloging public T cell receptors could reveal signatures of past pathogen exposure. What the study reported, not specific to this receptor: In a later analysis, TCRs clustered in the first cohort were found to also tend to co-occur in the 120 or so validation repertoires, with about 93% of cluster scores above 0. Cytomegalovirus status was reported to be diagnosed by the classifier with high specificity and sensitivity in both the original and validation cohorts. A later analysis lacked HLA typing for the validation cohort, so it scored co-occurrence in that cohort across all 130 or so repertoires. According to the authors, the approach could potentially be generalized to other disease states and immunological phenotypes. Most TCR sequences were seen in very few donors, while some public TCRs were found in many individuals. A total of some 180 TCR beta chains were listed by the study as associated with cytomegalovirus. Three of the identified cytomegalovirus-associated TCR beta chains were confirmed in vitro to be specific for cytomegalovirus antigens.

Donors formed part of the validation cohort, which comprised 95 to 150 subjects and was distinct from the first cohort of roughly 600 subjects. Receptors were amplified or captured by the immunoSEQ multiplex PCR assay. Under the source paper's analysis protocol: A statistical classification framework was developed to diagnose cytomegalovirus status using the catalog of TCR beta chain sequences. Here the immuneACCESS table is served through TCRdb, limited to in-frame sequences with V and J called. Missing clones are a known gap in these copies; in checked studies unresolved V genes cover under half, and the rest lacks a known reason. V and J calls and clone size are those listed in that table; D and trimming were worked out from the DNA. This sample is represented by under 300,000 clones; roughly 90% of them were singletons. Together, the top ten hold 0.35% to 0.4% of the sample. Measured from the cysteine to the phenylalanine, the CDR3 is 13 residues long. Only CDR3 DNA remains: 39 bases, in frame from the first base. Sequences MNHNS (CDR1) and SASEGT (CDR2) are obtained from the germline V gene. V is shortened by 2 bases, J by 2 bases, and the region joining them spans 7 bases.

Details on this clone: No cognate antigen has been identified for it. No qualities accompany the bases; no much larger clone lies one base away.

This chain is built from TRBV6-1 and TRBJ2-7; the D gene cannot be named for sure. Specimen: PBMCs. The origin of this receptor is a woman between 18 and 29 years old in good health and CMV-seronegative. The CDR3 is CASSEFPPYEQYF. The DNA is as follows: TGTGCCAGCAGTGAATTTCCTCCCTACGAGCAGTACTTC.